This T cell receptor (beta chain) was found in a study of beta chain features in type 1 diabetes. Overall study results and limits: In type 1 diabetes patients, VDJ junctions had fewer insertions; deletions at these junctions were more frequent.

Concerning this clone: Its antigen is undetermined. In the same sample, other DNA sequences code for this CDR3.

What was sequenced were expressed TCRB transcripts, since all of the isolated RNA had been reverse transcribed. Data came from immunoSEQ multiplex PCR; TCRdb stores just in-frame clones and leaves some out. The table shows about 250,000 clones, with about 14% occurring only once. Looked up from germline, CDR1 is MNHEY and CDR2 is SMNVEV (reference sequence). The length of the CDR3 is 12 residues. V lost 5 bases to trimming and J lost 6 bases, with 8 bases between them. The TCR comes from a middle-aged woman in good health. The sample was naive CD4+ T cells from blood. The rearrangement links TRBV27 to TRBJ1-5; D possibly corresponds to TRBD1 (5 bases). The CDR3 loop is CASSLRGQPQHF. DNA for the CDR3: TGTGCCAGCAGTCTAAGGGGTCAGCCCCAGCATTTT.